This T cell receptor beta chain originates from a study of blood T cells in healthy people across ages. Next came a second PCR, run for about 7 to 12 cycles, which used a sample-barcoded 5' primer along with a J-beta primer mix. TCRdb redid the calling of the 5' RACE reads with MiXCR, one entry per CDR3 protein. The profile shows 700,000 to 900,000 distinct CDR3 sequences, roughly 24% of them singletons. Study-wide points: Roughly linear declines in TCR beta diversity per million T cells occurred with age.

About this clonotype: Its antigen is as yet unknown. At one end, the junction sequence differs from germline, possibly due to a read error.

This CDR3 has 13 residues. Germline values: CDR1 SEHNR, CDR2 FQNEAQ (reference sequence). The data also belong to a second study, concerning T cells of mothers and their children. That investigation notes: Slightly higher, non-significant overlap characterized related mother-child pairs relative to unrelated pairs. Persisting microchimeric T cell clones went undetected.

What was sequenced was blood. This TCR came from a boy under 18 in good health. V gene TRBV7-9 combines with J gene TRBJ1-4; D may be TRBD1 (5 bases). This CDR3 reads CASSFSGSEKMFF. The CDR3 DNA reads as TGTGCCAGCAGCTTCTCAGGGAGTGAAAAAATGTTTTTT. Using reference TRBV7-9 and TRBJ1-4 for the parts outside the CDR3, the full variable domain is DTGVSQNPRHKITKRGQNVTFRCDPISEHNRLYWYRQTLGQGPEFLTYFQNEAQLEKSRLLSDRFSAERPKGSFSTLEIQRTEQGDSAMYLCASSFSGSEKMFFGSGTQLSVL.